This TCR beta chain stems from a study of cytomegalovirus exposure and HLA in healthy donors. Study-wide points: HLA alleles showed associations with about 17,000 TCR beta sequences in a later analysis, at a 0.05 false discovery rate.

Only one count was recorded for this clone. The antigen remains undetermined. The CDR3 totals 17 residues. The germline V gene encodes CDR1 SGHDT and CDR2 YYEEEE. J lost 0 bases, V lost 5 bases, and 6 bases had no gene match. 13 Jbeta primers and 60 Vbeta primers were used for the PCR. The protocol was immunoSEQ multiplex PCR, while the TCRdb copy is restricted to in-frame clones and leaves out a portion. The repertoire consists of about 150,000 clones, with 79% occurring once and the leading ten covering roughly 6.8%. The TCR was taken from a man aged 45-65 years in good health and CMV-seropositive. Sequenced material: PBMCs. V is TRBV5-6 and J is TRBJ1-6, with 9 bases fitting TRBD1. The CDR3 region is CASSFGTGSSYNSPLHF. The CDR3 DNA sequence: TGTGCCAGCAGTTTCGGGACAGGGAGCTCCTATAATTCACCCCTCCACTTT.